Listed here are 29 T cell receptor beta chains from one sample, sequenced in a study of beta chain features in type 1 diabetes. Study-wide findings and caveats: Within each of all four CD4+ subsets, Type 1 diabetes patients had TCRB CDR3s that were moderately but significantly shorter.

The authors reverse transcribed all of the isolated RNA, so sequencing captured expressed TCRB transcripts. Using immunoSEQ multiplex PCR, the repertoire was profiled, and TCRdb retains in-frame clones only, with some absent. The sample includes 230,000 or so clones, 16% seen only once; the top ten take approximately 0.086%. What these receptors recognize is not known. Sequencing input: naive CD4+ T cells from blood. The receptors shown here come from a man aged 25 to 40 with type 1 diabetes.

The rearrangement joins TRBV9 to TRBJ2-3, with 9 bases aligning to TRBD2. V dropped 5 bases and J dropped 6; count of bases not matched to a gene: 13. CDR3 length equals 16 residues. Per germline, CDR1 SGDLS and CDR2 YYNGEE. The CDR3 bases are TGTGCCAGCAGTAAGGGGACGGCGGGAGGGCCGGATACGCAGTATTTT. It encodes CASSKGTAGGPDTQYF.

V is TRBV5-1 and J is TRBJ2-5; perhaps TRBD2 as D (6 bases). The CDR3 extends over 13 amino acids. The V end lost 4 bases, the J end lost 2 bases, and 9 bases lay between the germline ends. Germline-derived CDR1 and CDR2 are SGHRS and YFSETQ. CDR3 in amino acids: CASSTGTQETQYF. The CDR3, as DNA: TGCGCCAGCAGCACCGGGACTCAAGAGACCCAGTACTTC.

The chain is built from TRBV7-2 and TRBJ2-1, with TRBD2 matching over 11 bases. The CDR3 totals 12 residues. The germline V gene has CDR1 SGHTA and CDR2 FQGNSA. V dropped 2 bases and J dropped 15; count of bases not matched to a gene: 3. CDR3: CASSLSGLAGFF. For the CDR3, the DNA is TGTGCCAGCAGCTTATCTGGACTAGCGGGGTTCTTC.

This chain connects TRBV10-2 to TRBJ2-2; no reliable D call. This CDR3 contains 13 residues. Per germline, CDR1 WSHSY and CDR2 SAAADI. Trimming cost V 8 bases and J 0 bases, with 7 bases left between them. The CDR3 DNA reads TGCGCCAGCTGCCAGGCGAACACCGGGGAGCTGTTTTTT. This encodes CASCQANTGELFF.

The chain links TRBV5-6 to TRBJ2-5, with 7 bases aligning to TRBD1. The CDR3 has 15 residues. CDR1 is SGHDT, CDR2 YYEEEE, per germline. Losses at the gene ends were 3 bases for V and 5 bases for J; bases not matched to a gene: 10. The CDR3 nucleotides read TGTGCCAGCAGCTCACGGACAGGCCCTTCGGAGACCCAGTACTTC. This sequence encodes CASSSRTGPSETQYF.

This clone was seen more than once but under ten times. The chain is built from TRBV15 and TRBJ2-3; 11 nucleotides line up with TRBD2. The CDR3 has 20 amino acids. V was clipped by 0 bases and J by 5 bases; unmatched bases: 16. From germline, CDR1 is LNHNV and CDR2 YYDKDF (reference sequence). CDR3 nucleotides: TGTGCCACCAGCAGAGATGCGAGGATAGCGGGAGGGGCCGGGGGAGATACGCAGTATTTT. Amino acids: CATSRDARIAGGAGGDTQYF.

The chain combines TRBV29-1 with TRBJ1-4, with D perhaps matching TRBD1 (5 bases). Germline CDR1 and CDR2: SQVTM and ANQGSEA. Trimming took 4 bases from V and 8 from J, leaving 17 bases between them. This CDR3 has 14 amino acids. CDR3 bases: TGCAGCGTTGGGGTATCAGGGAGGCGAGAAAAACTGTTTTTT. Residues: CSVGVSGRREKLFF.

The chain carries TRBV2 and TRBJ2-5, with a tentative D call TRBD2 (6 bases). Trimming removed 2 bases from V and 4 bases from J, with 8 bases in between. Germline CDR1 SNHLY, CDR2 FYNNEI. The CDR3 spans 13 residues. The CDR3 sequence is CASSEYGRETQYF. The CDR3 DNA reads TGTGCCAGCAGTGAATACGGGAGAGAGACCCAGTACTTC.

This rearrangement joins TRBV6-5 to TRBJ2-5; 8 nucleotides match TRBD1. Germline V gene lookup returns CDR1 MNHEY and CDR2 SVGAGI. CDR3 length: 14 amino acids. Trimming removed 0 bases from V and 5 bases from J; junction bases left unmatched: 2. The CDR3 region has the DNA TGTGCCAGCAGTTACTCGACAGGGGTCGAGACCCAGTACTTC. Its translation is CASSYSTGVETQYF.

The chain recombines TRBV6-6 with TRBJ2-5; the D gene is possibly TRBD1 (5 bases). The CDR3 is 16 residues long. Germline CDR1 and CDR2: MNHNY and SVGAGI (reference sequence). Trimming stripped 5 bases from V and 11 bases from J, with 27 bases between. The CDR3 is CASSLLRGGIMGRQYF. The CDR3 DNA reads as TGTGCCAGCAGTCTTCTTAGGGGCGGCATCATGGGGCGACAGTACTTC.

In this sample, this clone turned up a few times. The rearrangement uses TRBV5-4 and TRBJ2-3; D may be TRBD2 (7 bases). The germline CDR1 and CDR2 sequences are SGHNT and YYREEE (reference sequence). The CDR3 runs 16 residues. V lost 4 bases, J lost 2 bases, and 17 bases lay in between. The CDR3 bases are TGTGCCAGCAGCCAGGGGCTAGCGGACTTCACAGATACGCAGTATTTT. It specifies CASSQGLADFTDTQYF.

This clone was seen only a few times. The chain links TRBV5-4 to TRBJ2-5, with D perhaps TRBD1 (5 bases). The germline V gene encodes CDR1 SGHNT and CDR2 YYREEE (reference sequence). This CDR3 spans 15 amino acids. Trimming removed 4 bases from V and 7 bases from J, with 20 bases in between. The CDR3 region has the DNA TGTGCCAGCAGCCCGGATCTAGGGGCCCGGACGACCCAGTACTTC. This encodes CASSPDLGARTTQYF. Using reference TRBV5-4 and TRBJ2-5 for the parts outside the CDR3, the full variable domain is ETGVTQSPTHLIKTRGQQVTLRCSSQSGHNTVSWYQQALGQGPQFIFQYYREEENGRGNFPPRFSGLQFPNYSSELNVNALELDDSALYLCASSPDLGARTTQYFGPGTRLLVL.

The chain employs TRBV11-3 and TRBJ2-1; 9 positions match TRBD2. The V gene end was trimmed by 2 bases and the J gene end by 7 bases; junction bases not matched to a gene: 9. This CDR3 contains 16 residues. Germline assignment: CDR1 SGHNT and CDR2 YENEEA. As DNA, the CDR3 is TGTGCCAGCAGCTTAAGAGGCGGGAGGGCCGAGAATGAGCAGTTCTTC. Its protein is CASSLRGGRAENEQFF.

The V and J genes are TRBV10-3 and TRBJ2-5, with 9 positions matching TRBD2. CDR3 size: 15 residues. Germline V gene sequence: CDR1 ENHRY, CDR2 SYGVKD. Trimming cost V 10 bases and J 2 bases; bases outside gene matches: 11. CDR3 amino acids: CASRRGGRGQETQYF. CDR3 sequence (DNA): TGTGCCAGCCGACGTGGCGGGAGGGGACAAGAGACCCAGTACTTC.

This sequence joins TRBV19 and TRBJ2-5; 9 nucleotides align to TRBD2. This CDR3 spans 15 amino acids. Germline CDR1 LNHDA, CDR2 SQIVND (reference sequence). V lost 3 bases and J lost 6; bases outside the gene matches: 8. CDR3 protein: CASSIPGLAVKTQYF. The CDR3 coding sequence is TGTGCCAGTAGTATCCCGGGACTAGCCGTCAAGACCCAGTACTTC.

The rearrangement joins TRBV4-2 to TRBJ2-5; a possible D gene is TRBD1 (6 bases). There are 14 residues in the CDR3. CDR1 is LGHNA and CDR2 is YNFKEQ in the germline V gene. Trimming pared 1 base from V and 5 bases from J, leaving 11 bases between. Written as DNA, the CDR3 is TGTGCCAGCAGCCAAGTGGGACAAAGGGAGACCCAGTACTTC. The encoded protein is CASSQVGQRETQYF.

This clone has a handful of counts. The gene calls are TRBV5-1 and TRBJ2-1, with TRBD2 matching over 9 bases. The length of the CDR3 is 14 residues. Germline CDR1 is SGHRS and CDR2 is YFSETQ. V shed 1 base, J shed 5 bases, and the junction held 1 base outside the gene matches. The CDR3 loop is CASSLLAGNNEQFF. CDR3 coding DNA: TGCGCCAGCAGCTTGCTAGCGGGGAACAATGAGCAGTTCTTC.

In this sample, this clone turned up a few times. The chain carries TRBV7-3 and TRBJ2-5; D may be TRBD2 (5 bases). The germline V and J ends were trimmed by 5 bases and 5 bases, with 9 bases remaining between them. The CDR3 covers 12 residues. Per germline, CDR1 SGHTA and CDR2 FQGTGA. The CDR3 protein is CASSRPGETQYF. DNA of the CDR3: TGTGCCAGCAGCCGCCCGGGGGAGACCCAGTACTTC.

In nucleotides, the CDR3 is TGTGCTTGGACAGGGGAGGATAGAGAAAAACTGTTTTTT. Encoded protein: CAWTGEDREKLFF. The chain is built from TRBV2 and TRBJ1-4, with 9 bases identical to TRBD1. Per the germline V gene, CDR1 is SNHLY and CDR2 is FYNNEI. The CDR3 extends over 13 amino acids.

The rearrangement joins TRBV7-9 to TRBJ1-5; D is unresolved. From germline, CDR1 is SEHNR and CDR2 FQNEAQ (reference sequence). Trimming left V 1 base short and J 0 bases short, with 7 bases between. This CDR3 contains 15 residues. In DNA form, the CDR3 reads TGTGCCAGCAGCTTAGAATCTGGTAGCAATCAGCCCCAGCATTTT. Amino acid sequence: CASSLESGSNQPQHF.

This clone has more than one count but fewer than ten. This chain uses TRBV30 with TRBJ2-5, with a tentative D call TRBD2 (6 bases). In germline, CDR1 is GTSNPN, CDR2 SVGIG (reference sequence). The ends were cut back, 2 bases at V and 11 bases at J, with 9 bases in the middle. This CDR3 has 10 residues. CDR3 protein: CAWSRREQYF. CDR3 in DNA: TGTGCCTGGAGTCGCCGGGAGCAGTACTTC.

The gene calls are TRBV7-3 and TRBJ2-5; D unresolved. The CDR3 totals 13 residues. V lost 2 bases and J lost 5, with 9 bases in between. Germline assignment: CDR1 SGHTA and CDR2 FQGTGA. CDR3 coding DNA: TGTGCCAGCAGCTTACAAAAAGGGGAGACCCAGTACTTC. It yields the protein CASSLQKGETQYF.

The chain has TRBV6-6 and TRBJ1-2; 8 positions agree with TRBD1. Per germline, CDR1 MNHNY and CDR2 SVGAGI (reference sequence). Germline trimming cut 4 bases from V and 7 bases from J; bases unmatched to any gene: 8. The CDR3 has 14 amino acids. The CDR3 here is CASSLPGQAPGYTF. CDR3 coding DNA: TGTGCCAGCAGTTTGCCGGGACAGGCCCCTGGCTACACCTTC.

This clone was counted only a few times. The chain carries TRBV28 and TRBJ2-1; 10 bases match TRBD2. CDR3 length: 15 amino acids. CDR1 and CDR2 from the germline V gene are MDHEN and SYDVKM. V trimming: 6 bases; J trimming: 4 bases; junction bases outside the gene matches: 6. The CDR3 DNA reads TGTGCCAGCAGCCCCACTAGCGGGAATTACAATGAGCAGTTCTTC. Protein: CASSPTSGNYNEQFF.

Written as DNA, the CDR3 is TGTGCCAGCAGCCCGTCAGCGGGAGGCACCTACAATGAGCAGTTCTTC. Translation: CASSPSAGGTYNEQFF. V is TRBV7-9 and J is TRBJ2-1; 9 positions agree with TRBD2. The V gene's germline CDR1 is SEHNR and CDR2 FQNEAQ (reference sequence). CDR3 size: 16 residues. V shed 5 bases, J shed 2 bases, and the junction held 7 bases outside the gene matches.

The chain employs TRBV16 and TRBJ1-2; D is ambiguous. The CDR3 loop spans 12 amino acids. Trimming pared 6 bases from V and 5 bases from J, leaving 10 bases between. Germline loops: CDR1 KGHSY, CDR2 FQNENV. The CDR3 loop is CASSLQRYGYTF. The CDR3 bases are TGTGCCAGCAGTCTGCAGAGATATGGCTACACCTTC.

V is TRBV27 and J is TRBJ2-6; D might be TRBD1 (7 bases). Germline loops: CDR1 MNHEY, CDR2 SMNVEV (reference sequence). Trimming removed 8 bases at V and 2 bases at J, with 13 bases between. The CDR3 is made up of 15 amino acids. CDR3 sequence: CASQGGEAGANVLTF. CDR3 DNA: TGTGCCAGCCAGGGGGGTGAGGCTGGGGCCAACGTCCTGACTTTC.

This clone was seen only a few times. V and J are TRBV29-1 and TRBJ2-6; D is undetermined. The V end was cut by 5 bases, the J end by 0 bases, with 8 bases between. The germline CDR1 and CDR2 sequences are SQVTM and ANQGSEA. CDR3 length: 14 residues. CDR3: CSVYSSSGANVLTF. The CDR3 bases are TGCAGCGTTTATTCCAGCTCTGGGGCCAACGTCCTGACTTTC.

V and J are TRBV29-1 and TRBJ2-1; 10 nucleotides agree with TRBD2. The CDR3 is 14 residues long. With V trimmed by 5 bases and J by 5 bases, 6 bases remained unmatched. Looked up from germline, CDR1 is SQVTM and CDR2 is ANQGSEA. CDR3 sequence reads: CSVSGTSADNEQFF. The CDR3 nucleotides read TGCAGCGTTTCCGGGACTAGCGCCGACAATGAGCAGTTCTTC.